A selection of T cell receptor beta chains follows, all from one sample in a study of ipilimumab plus nivolumab after autologous stem cell transplantation. The data were produced by immunoSEQ multiplex PCR, yet TCRdb's version contains in-frame clones alone and is incomplete. The table lists under 20,000 clones, about four fifths of them singletons. Source: PBMCs, taken in a trial of ipilimumab plus nivolumab as post-transplant consolidation. All receptors come from a male donor with diffuse large B-cell lymphoma. Each CDR3 is given with its conserved first and last residue. A D gene is named only where the DNA matches it firmly. Expanded clones are given a class, and other clones once, few, many or no size at all.

V: TRBV7-2
D: NA
size: few
J: TRBJ2-2
DNA: TGTGCCAGCAGCCTCCGCTGGGGGCTAGGCACCGGGGAGCTGTTTTTT
CDR3: CASSLRWGLGTGELFF

V: TRBV19
D: NA
size: NA
J: TRBJ1-6
DNA: TGTGCCAGTAGAGCGGCAGGGAATTCACCCCTCCACTTT
CDR3: CASRAAGNSPLHF

V: TRBV4-1
D: NA
size: NA
J: TRBJ1-3
DNA: TGCGCCAGCAGCCATCCCCCTAATGGGGGAAACACCATATATTTT
CDR3: CASSHPPNGGNTIYF

V: TRBV5-1
D: NA
size: NA
J: TRBJ1-5
DNA: TGCGCCAGCAGCTTCGGACCCAATCAGCCCCAGCATTTT
CDR3: CASSFGPNQPQHF

V: TRBV25-1
D: NA
size: NA
J: TRBJ2-5
DNA: TGTGCCAGCAGTGAAATCGGACCCACTAAAGAGACCCAGTACTTC
CDR3: CASSEIGPTKETQYF

V: TRBV6-1
D: NA
size: NA
J: TRBJ2-5
DNA: TGTGCCAGCAGTGAAGCGTGGGGAGAGAAAGAGACCCAGTACTTC
CDR3: CASSEAWGEKETQYF

V: TRBV4-1
D: NA
size: NA
J: TRBJ2-4
DNA: TGCGCCAGCAGCCAAGTGTCAGGGGAGAGGAACATTCAGTACTTC
CDR3: CASSQVSGERNIQYF

V: TRBV19
D: TRBD2
size: NA
J: TRBJ2-5
DNA: TGTGCCAGTAGTACCCGACTAGCGGGGGGGGAAGAGACCCAGTACTTC
CDR3: CASSTRLAGGEETQYF

V: TRBV5-1
D: NA
size: NA
J: TRBJ2-1
DNA: TGCGCCAGCGGCCGGGGGGCTAACTACAATGAGCAGTTCTTC
CDR3: CASGRGANYNEQFF

V: TRBV9
D: NA
size: NA
J: TRBJ2-7
DNA: TGTGCCAGCAGCGTAGGGCAGGGGAAGACCTACGAGCAGTACTTC
CDR3: CASSVGQGKTYEQYF

V: TRBV6-5
D: NA
size: few
J: TRBJ2-3
DNA: TGTGCCAGCAGTTACTCGGGGGACACAGATACGCAGTATTTT
CDR3: CASSYSGDTDTQYF

V: TRBV4-1
D: NA
size: once
J: TRBJ1-1
DNA: TGCGCCAGCAGCCAAGATCGAGGGGCACAGTTTGGCGCCGAAGCTTTCTTT
CDR3: CASSQDRGAQFGAEAFF

V: TRBV18
D: NA
size: NA
J: TRBJ2-2
DNA: TGTGCCAGCTCACCGGACAGAAAGAACACCGGGGAGCTGTTTTTT
CDR3: CASSPDRKNTGELFF

V: TRBV11-3
D: TRBD2
size: NA
J: TRBJ2-3
DNA: TGTGCCAGCAGCTTAGGCCTAGCGGTCGACACAGATACGCAGTATTTT
CDR3: CASSLGLAVDTDTQYF

V: TRBV9
D: NA
size: NA
J: TRBJ2-1
DNA: TGTGCCAGCAGCGGGACAGTTTACAATGAGCAGTTCTTC
CDR3: CASSGTVYNEQFF

V: TRBV2
D: NA
size: once
J: TRBJ2-5
DNA: TGTGCCAGCAAGCCACTGGGCAGGGAGACCCAGTACTTC
CDR3: CASKPLGRETQYF

V: TRBV29-1
D: NA
size: NA
J: TRBJ1-4
DNA: TGCAGCGCCGACCGTTTGACTAATGAAAAACTGTTTTTT
CDR3: CSADRLTNEKLFF

V: TRBV13
D: NA
size: once
J: TRBJ1-2
DNA: TGTGCCAGCAGCTTAAAGAGTCAGAACTATGGCTACACCTTC
CDR3: CASSLKSQNYGYTF

V: TRBV5-4
D: NA
size: NA
J: TRBJ2-7
DNA: TGTGCCAGCAGCCCGGGGAAGGGGTTATTGAACCCCGAGCAGTACTTC
CDR3: CASSPGKGLLNPEQYF

V: TRBV27
D: NA
size: NA
J: TRBJ2-3
DNA: TGTGCCAGCAGTTTAAATAATCCCACAGATACGCAGTATTTT
CDR3: CASSLNNPTDTQYF

V: TRBV11-2
D: NA
size: NA
J: TRBJ2-2
DNA: TGTGCCACCCCACGCGGCGGCGCGAACACCGGGGAGCTGTTTTTT
CDR3: CATPRGGANTGELFF

V: TRBV7-2
D: NA
size: few
J: TRBJ1-6
DNA: TGTGCCAGCAGCTTAGCGGGATCACCCCTCCACTTT
CDR3: CASSLAGSPLHF

V: TRBV27
D: TRBD2
size: NA
J: TRBJ2-5
DNA: TGTGCCAGCAGTCCCGAGCGGGGGGGCGCAGAGACCCAGTACTTC
CDR3: CASSPERGGAETQYF

V: TRBV7-9
D: TRBD2
size: NA
J: TRBJ2-3
DNA: TGTGCCAGCACCCAGGGGGGGCTAGCGGGGGTGTCAGATACGCAGTATTTT
CDR3: CASTQGGLAGVSDTQYF

V: TRBV28
D: NA
size: NA
J: TRBJ1-6
DNA: TGTGCCAGCAGTTTCCAGGGGTCCAATTCACCCCTCCACTTT
CDR3: CASSFQGSNSPLHF

V: TRBV6-1
D: NA
size: NA
J: TRBJ2-1
DNA: TGTGCCACCACCTCGACTCGGGGCGGGACTGAGCAGTTCTTC
CDR3: CATTSTRGGTEQFF

V: TRBV18
D: NA
size: NA
J: TRBJ2-2
DNA: TGTGCCAGCCTCGAAGGGCGGCCAGGGGAGCTGTTTTTT
CDR3: CASLEGRPGELFF

V: TRBV7-8
D: NA
size: few
J: TRBJ1-1
DNA: TGTGCCAGCAGCTCAACGGACGGCAGGAACACTGAAGCTTTCTTT
CDR3: CASSSTDGRNTEAFF

V: TRBV5-4
D: NA
size: NA
J: TRBJ1-1
DNA: TGTGCCAGCAGCTCCCCGGGGTGGGCAGGGCTCACTGAAGCTTTCTTT
CDR3: CASSSPGWAGLTEAFF

V: TRBV21-1
D: NA
size: NA
J: TRBJ2-1
DNA: TGTGCCAGCACCCAAACTTGGGCGGGGGAATTAAATGAGCAGTTCTTC
CDR3: CASTQTWAGELNEQFF

V: TRBV2
D: NA
size: NA
J: TRBJ1-2
DNA: TGTGCCAGCAGTGAAGGGGGGGCCTATGGCTACACCTTC
CDR3: CASSEGGAYGYTF